The clone carrying this T cell receptor beta chain appeared a single time. Its antigen is not identified. This sample is drawn from a study of shared clonotypes between healthy human individuals. Study results and limitations: Clonotype sharing across donors was expected to vary with sequencing depth. Clonotypes that were shared across a handful of donors made up about 5.1% of naive CD4 clonotypes. The sole specimen, blood, was sampled, and tissue repertoires likely differ.

The assay ran at deep level. This table comes from immunoSEQ multiplex PCR, and its TCRdb copy is limited to in-frame clones, with some not included. This table has about 1.1 million clones, approximately 80% appearing once. The CDR3 length is 14 residues. Trimming cost V 0 bases and J 3 bases, with 7 bases left between them. Germline-derived CDR1 and CDR2 are SGDLS and YYNGEE. This clonotype was obtained from a man between 18 and 29 years old in good health. Some clones in this sample may be carry-over from other donors' samples. The chain joins TRBV9 to TRBJ1-3, with D unresolved. The sequencing sample was made of memory CD4+ T cells from PBMCs. Subset: CD45RA-negative fraction. In nucleotides, the CDR3 is TGTGCCAGCAGCGTAGAAGGGTATGGAAACACCATATATTTT. Translation: CASSVEGYGNTIYF.